Presented here are 25 T cell receptor beta chains from one specimen sequenced in a study of T cells in women clearing cervical HPV infection. Assay: immunoSEQ multiplex PCR; the TCRdb copy retains only in-frame clones and omits some. This sample's table reports 20,000 or so clones. Sequenced sample: blood buffy coat. These receptors originate from a woman between 18 and 69 years old with a cervical HPV16 infection that either progressed to CIN3+ or cleared (not recorded which).

Comments on this clone: The CDR3 end is not reached by the read, which stops 3 residues before it; the germline J gene fills it in. The V gene is TRBV20-1, the J gene TRBJ2-3, with a possible D match to TRBD2 (7 bases). Germline V CDR1 and CDR2: DFQATT, SNEGSKA (reference sequence). The V end was cut by 0 bases, the J end by 0 bases, with 10 bases between. CDR3 length: 15 residues. Incomplete CDR3 DNA: TGCAGTGCTAGAGAGGGGGGGCGAAGCACAGATACG. Translation: CSAREGGRSTDT. The full CDR3 protein reads CSAREGGRSTDTQYF.

As regards this clone: With the read ending 3 residues before the CDR3 end, the germline J gene is used to fill in that end. The chain joins TRBV5-1 to TRBJ1-2, with D uncertain. The CDR3 is 12 amino acids. Germline-derived CDR1 and CDR2 are SGHRS and YFSETQ. Here the CDR3 reads CASSFSVEGYTF. CDR3 DNA (partial): TGCGCCAGCAGCTTTTCGGTTGAAGGC.

A word on this clone: The read is 3 residues too short to cover the CDR3 end, so that end is filled in from the germline J gene. The chain has TRBV6-2 or TRBV6-3 and TRBJ1-2; no clear D gene. The CDR3 spans 14 residues. Germline loops: CDR1 MNHEY, CDR2 SVGEGT. This CDR3 is CASSHRNSGVDYTF. The part of the CDR3 DNA that was read is TGTGCCAGCAGCCACCGGAATTCGGGTGTCGAC.

Concerning this clone itself: From the germline J gene comes the end of the CDR3, since the read stops 3 residues before it. The chain links TRBV28 to TRBJ2-5, with D maybe TRBD2 (6 bases). Germline CDR1 MDHEN, CDR2 SYDVKM. Trimming cost V 5 bases and J 5 bases, with 21 bases left between them. The CDR3 is made up of 16 amino acids. The CDR3: CASSHRGRRGTETQYF. The sequenced CDR3 bases are TGTGCCAGCAGTCATAGGGGACGGCGGGGTACGGAGACC.

Details on this clone: The read terminates 3 residues ahead of where the CDR3 ends, so the germline J gene completes it. J is TRBJ2-4 and V is TRBV5-1; maybe TRBD2 (6 bases). Germline loops: CDR1 SGHRS, CDR2 YFSETQ. The CDR3 has 14 residues. The part of the CDR3 DNA that was read is TGCGCCAGCAGCTTGGCGGAGGGGCGAGAGACT. Translation: CASSLAEGRET. From start to end, the CDR3 is CASSLAEGRETQYF. The whole variable domain, remainder taken from reference TRBV5-1 and TRBJ2-4, is KAGVTQTPRYLIKTRGQQVTLSCSPISGHRSVSWYQQTPGQGLQFLFEYFSETQRNKGNFPGRFSGRQFSNSRSEMNVSTLELGDSALYLCASSLAEGRETQYFGAGTRLSVL.

About this clone: From the germline J gene comes the end of the CDR3, since the read stops 3 residues before it. The chain employs TRBV19 and TRBJ2-3; 8 nucleotides align to TRBD1. This CDR3 spans 14 amino acids. Germline CDR1 is LNHDA and CDR2 is SQIVND (reference sequence). The sequenced CDR3 bases are TGTGCCAGTAGGAAACAGGGGGGAAGGCAGCCG. Protein: CASRKQGGRQP. The full-length CDR3 reads as CASRKQGGRQPQYF.

To note about this clone: The read ends 3 residues early relative to the CDR3; the germline J gene fills the gap. The chain joins TRBV18 to TRBJ2-4; perhaps TRBD1 as D (5 bases). The CDR3 sequence is 16 residues long. The germline gives CDR1 KGHSH, CDR2 LQKENI. This CDR3 reads CASSPEGVKANYGQYF. Incomplete CDR3 DNA: TGTGCCAGCTCACCAGAAGGGGTGAAGGCGAACTATGGT.

About this clone: Sequencing ends 3 residues short of the CDR3 end; the germline J gene provides the rest. The chain has TRBV11-2 and TRBJ2-5; the D gene is possibly TRBD1 (6 bases). Germline CDR1 is SGHAT and CDR2 is FQNNGV. V lost 5 bases and J 2 bases, leaving 15 bases between the germline ends. This CDR3 spans 15 amino acids. This CDR3 reads CASSRLSTGQETQYF. The CDR3 DNA, read in part, is TGTGCCAGCAGCCGCCTTTCAACAGGGCAAGAGACC.

Details on this clone: The observed sequence ends 3 residues before the CDR3 terminus, with the missing tail filled in from the germline J gene. The V gene is TRBV5-4, the J gene TRBJ2-3; TRBD1 matches 7 bases. This CDR3 spans 15 amino acids. From germline, CDR1 is SGHNT and CDR2 YYREEE (reference sequence). Trimming took 0 bases from V and 4 from J; bases not matched to a gene: 5. The CDR3 loop is CASSLGGGIADTQYF. The covered CDR3 bases are TGTGCCAGCAGCTTGGGAGGGGGCATAGCAGATACG.

The part of the CDR3 DNA that was read is TGTGCCAGCAGCCCTTTAGACAGGGAGGATGGT. This sequence encodes CASSPLDREDG. The entire CDR3 protein reads CASSPLDREDGQYF. The chain employs TRBV7-9 and TRBJ2-4; D may be TRBD1 (7 bases). Coverage ceases 3 residues before the CDR3 finishes, and the germline J gene fills in the end. Per germline, CDR1 SEHNR and CDR2 FQNEAQ (reference sequence). CDR3 length equals 14 residues.

Worth noting for this clone: The read ends 3 residues before the CDR3 terminus; that terminus is restored from the germline J gene. This chain connects TRBV23-1 to TRBJ2-3, with a tentative D call TRBD2 (5 bases). TRBV23-1 is filed as an ORF, its function uncertain. V lost 4 bases and J 5 bases, leaving 16 bases between the germline ends. The CDR3 has 15 amino acids. Partial CDR3 DNA: TGCGCCAGCAGTCGCAAGCTCCCCGCGGGAGATACG. Amino acid sequence: CASSRKLPAGDT. The complete CDR3 sequence is CASSRKLPAGDTQYF.

Points on this clone: The read finishes 3 residues shy of the CDR3 end, and the germline J gene is used to complete it. V is TRBV14 and J is TRBJ2-3; no clear D. V was clipped by 1 base and J by 4 bases, with 6 bases between them. Germline V gene sequence: CDR1 SGHDN, CDR2 FVKESK. This CDR3 spans 13 amino acids. Here the CDR3 reads CASSQVGADTQYF. The sequenced CDR3 bases are TGTGCCAGCAGCCAAGTGGGCGCAGATACG.

Comment on this clone: The read halts 3 residues ahead of the CDR3 end, with the missing end drawn from the germline J gene. The chain recombines TRBV19 with TRBJ1-1; weak D call: TRBD1 (5 bases). From germline, CDR1 is LNHDA and CDR2 SQIVND (reference sequence). This CDR3 has 16 residues. Partial CDR3 DNA: TGTGCCAGTAGCCCAACCTCGGGGGATTGGCGGTACGAG. Protein: CASSPTSGDWRYE. The entire CDR3 is CASSPTSGDWRYEAFF.

On this clone itself: The CDR3 extends 3 residues past the end of the read, so its final part is completed from the germline J gene. The rearrangement links TRBV7-8 to TRBJ2-5; D may be TRBD2 (6 bases). Per germline, CDR1 SGHVS and CDR2 FQNEAQ. This CDR3 region has 15 residues. The DNA read from the CDR3 is TGTGCCAGCAGCTTGGGGACTGGACGCACAGATACC. Translating it yields CASSLGTGRTDT. The entire CDR3 sequence reads CASSLGTGRTDTQYF. The variable domain in full, completed from reference TRBV7-8 and TRBJ2-5, reads GAGVSQSPRYKVAKRGQDVALRCDPISGHVSLFWYQQALGQGPEFLTYFQNEAQLDKSGLPSDRFFAERPEGSVSTLKIQRTQQEDSAVYLCASSLGTGRTDTQYFGPGTRLLVL.

A note on this clone: The read terminates 3 residues ahead of where the CDR3 ends, so the germline J gene completes it. J is TRBJ2-3 and V is TRBV19; D possibly corresponds to TRBD2 (7 bases). Germline-derived CDR1 and CDR2 are LNHDA and SQIVND (reference sequence). CDR3 size: 15 residues. CDR3 protein: CASSIGPGGNQPQYF. The DNA read from the CDR3 is TGTGCCAGTAGTATTGGGCCGGGGGGCAATCAGCCG. Full variable domain (remainder filled in from reference TRBV19 and TRBJ2-3): DGGITQSPKYLFRKEGQNVTLSCEQNLNHDAMYWYRQDPGQGLRLIYYSQIVNDFQKGDIAEGYSVSREKKESFPLTVTSAQKNPTAFYLCASSIGPGGNQPQYFGPGTRLTVL.

Worth noting for this clone: The CDR3 end is not reached by the read, which stops 3 residues before it; the germline J gene fills it in. The J gene is TRBJ1-6, the V gene TRBV6-1; D may be TRBD1 (5 bases). The CDR3 runs to 15 residues. CDR1 and CDR2 (germline): MNHNS, SASEGT. The CDR3 protein is CASSEAGDTRGTLHF. CDR3 DNA, as far as it was read: TGTGCCAGCAGTGAAGCGGGAGACACTCGGGGGACC.

As regards this clone: The CDR3 is cut off 3 residues early in the read; its end comes from the germline J gene. V gene TRBV2 combines with J gene TRBJ2-3; 8 bases line up with TRBD2. CDR1 is SNHLY, CDR2 FYNNEI, per germline. This CDR3 is built from 15 residues. The CDR3 sequence is CASSEGLAGRETQYF. The sequenced part of the CDR3 DNA is TGTGCCAGCAGTGAAGGGCTAGCGGGTCGGGAGACG.

To note about this clone: Relative to the germline gene, one junction end is altered; a read error may explain this. The covered CDR3 bases are TGTGCTAGCAGCTTAGGAGTGGGGGGGCAGAGCGAGACC. It translates to CASSLGVGGQSET. The CDR3, in full, reads CASSLGVGGQSETQYF. The chain couples TRBV7-7 to TRBJ2-5; D perhaps matches TRBD2 (7 bases). Read data end 3 residues before the CDR3 end; the end is taken from the germline J gene. Germline CDR1 and CDR2: SSHAT and FNYEAQ (reference sequence). The CDR3 spans 16 residues.

Details on this clone: The CDR3 end falls 3 residues outside the read, so it is completed with the germline J gene. The J gene is TRBJ1-1, the V gene TRBV5-1; 10 bases agree with TRBD1. Trimming at V came to 0 bases and at J to 5 bases, leaving 4 bases not matched to a gene. Looked up from germline, CDR1 is SGHRS and CDR2 is YFSETQ. CDR3 length: 15 amino acids. CDR3 bases read: TGCGCCAGCAGCTTGGTCGGACAGGGGGGAACTGAA. This encodes CASSLVGQGGTE. The full CDR3 protein reads CASSLVGQGGTEAFF.

Concerning this clone: The CDR3 end lies 3 residues beyond the end of the read and is filled in from the germline J gene. V gene TRBV29-1 combines with J gene TRBJ2-3; possible D gene TRBD2, 6 bases. Germline assignment: CDR1 SQVTM and CDR2 ANQGSEA. This CDR3 has 15 amino acids. The CDR3 sequence is CSVKPAGLKQETQYF. Incomplete CDR3 DNA: TGCAGCGTTAAACCGGCGGGACTGAAACAAGAGACG.

As regards this clone: The read halts 3 residues ahead of the CDR3 end, with the missing end drawn from the germline J gene. The chain joins TRBV20-1 to TRBJ1-6; 9 bases are a match to TRBD1. This CDR3 is built from 14 residues. Germline-derived CDR1 and CDR2 are DFQATT and SNEGSKA (reference sequence). V gave up 5 bases and J gave up 9 bases; unmatched junction bases: 8. Incomplete CDR3 DNA: TGCAGTGCTCTGCCGGGACAGGGACTTTCACCC. Its translation is CSALPGQGLSP. The entire CDR3 reads CSALPGQGLSPLHF.

With regard to this clone: The read gets to within 3 residues of the CDR3 end, and the germline J gene fills in the rest. The gene calls are TRBV12-3 or TRBV12-4 and TRBJ1-6; D is perhaps TRBD1 (6 bases). V gave up 3 bases and J gave up 2 bases, with 11 bases separating them. The CDR3 sequence is 16 residues long. This CDR3 is CASSFNRVAYNSPLHF. The DNA read from the CDR3 is TGTGCCAGCAGTTTCAACAGGGTCGCCTATAATTCACCC.

Concerning this clone itself: The read finishes 3 residues shy of the CDR3 end, and the germline J gene is used to complete it. This sequence joins TRBV5-1 and TRBJ2-3; 8 bases are a match to TRBD2. The germline V gene encodes CDR1 SGHRS and CDR2 YFSETQ. The CDR3 consists of 18 residues. Losses at the gene ends were 4 bases for V and 0 bases for J; bases not matched to a gene: 13. This chain's CDR3 is CASSTTIGGAASTDTQYF. Partial CDR3 DNA: TGCGCCAGCAGCACTACAATCGGGGGGGCCGCTAGCACAGATACG. Combining the CDR3 with reference TRBV5-1 and TRBJ2-3 gives the whole variable domain KAGVTQTPRYLIKTRGQQVTLSCSPISGHRSVSWYQQTPGQGLQFLFEYFSETQRNKGNFPGRFSGRQFSNSRSEMNVSTLELGDSALYLCASSTTIGGAASTDTQYFGPGTRLTVL.

As regards this clone: The read falls 3 residues short of the CDR3 end, and the missing part is taken from the germline J gene. The chain uses TRBV7-3 and TRBJ2-2, with 8 bases matching TRBD2. In germline, CDR1 is SGHTA, CDR2 FQGTGA. Germline trimming cut 5 bases from V and 5 bases from J; bases unmatched to any gene: 13. The CDR3 extends over 17 amino acids. The CDR3 spells CASSPTPLGGGTGELFF. CDR3 bases read: TGTGCCAGCAGCCCTACTCCTTTAGGCGGGGGGACCGGGGAG. The full variable domain, with the rest looked up from reference TRBV7-3 and TRBJ2-2, is GAGVSQTPSNKVTEKGKYVELRCDPISGHTALYWYRQSLGQGPEFLIYFQGTGAADDSGLPNDRFFAVRPEGSVSTLKIQRTERGDSAVYLCASSPTPLGGGTGELFFGEGSRLTVL.

With respect to this clone: The read is 3 residues too short to cover the CDR3 end, so that end is filled in from the germline J gene. The chain combines TRBV18 with TRBJ1-2; no clear D gene. CDR3 length: 14 amino acids. In germline, CDR1 is KGHSH, CDR2 LQKENI. CDR3 DNA, as far as it was read: TGTGCCAGCTCACCTCCCTTTGGTGTCTACGAC. Amino acids: CASSPPFGVYD. The whole CDR3 sequence reads CASSPPFGVYDYTF.